The following is a T cell receptor (beta chain) sequence with its context. The antigen is undetermined. V shed 1 base and J shed 0 bases, with 5 bases lying between them. CDR1 and CDR2 (germline): SGHRS, YFSETQ. This CDR3 contains 15 residues. This record comes from a study of beta chain features in type 1 diabetes. Whole-study context: Examination covered 100 million to 140 million sorted cells spanning all samples.

On average, the one heparinised blood draw given by each donor was approximately 0.12 L. Isolation of CD4+ naive, central memory, regulatory and stem cell-like memory cells was achieved by sorting via CD45RO/CCR7/CD25/CD127/CD95/CD27. Expressed TCRB transcripts got sequenced, as all isolated RNA was reverse transcribed. Using immunoSEQ multiplex PCR, the repertoire was profiled, and TCRdb retains in-frame clones only, with some absent. Here the sample spans 360,000 or so clones, roughly a fifth being singletons. Findings and caveats of the study: Short templates might get an advantage during PCR, and this would be equal in patients and controls.

The sequence derives from a young woman in good health. What was sequenced was naive CD4+ T cells from blood. The chain links TRBV5-1 to TRBJ2-6; D call uncertain. In DNA form, the CDR3 reads TGCGCCAGCAGCTTGAGCGTCTCTGGGGCCAACGTCCTGACTTTC. This gives the protein CASSLSVSGANVLTF.